A selection of T cell receptor beta chains follows, all from one sample in a study of tumor-infiltrating lymphocytes in localized non-small cell lung cancer. The protocol was immunoSEQ multiplex PCR, while the TCRdb copy is restricted to in-frame clones and leaves out a portion. The sample gives approximately 6,700 clones, roughly 74% of which show up once; about 29% is in the top ten. The sequenced sample consisted of lung tumor tissue. These receptors all come from a human donor with non-small cell lung cancer. The CDR3 runs from the conserved cysteine through the conserved F or W. Each record gives: clone size, J gene, D gene, V gene, CDR3 protein, CDR3 DNA. The D gene is left open where the match is weak. Some rows have no size entry. The others give once, few or many, or a class for an expanded clone.

-,TRBJ1-5,TRBD1,TRBV7-8,CASSYTGDQPQHF,TGTGCCAGCAGCTACACAGGGGATCAGCCCCAGCATTTT
-,TRBJ1-1,-,TRBV11-3,CASSFQQNTEAFF,TGTGCCAGCAGCTTCCAACAGAACACTGAAGCTTTCTTT
-,TRBJ2-3,-,TRBV6-5,CASSYRGLWTDTQYF,TGTGCCAGCAGTTACAGAGGTCTATGGACAGATACGCAGTATTTT
-,TRBJ2-3,-,TRBV6-5,CASSYLSVRGTDTQYF,TGTGCCAGCAGTTACCTCTCTGTTCGGGGGACAGATACGCAGTATTTT
-,TRBJ1-2,TRBD1,TRBV14,CASSHQAGTGVYGYTF,TGTGCCAGCAGCCACCAGGCGGGGACAGGGGTATATGGCTACACCTTC
-,TRBJ2-5,TRBD1,TRBV5-8,CASREPGQGRRETQYF,TGTGCCAGCCGCGAACCGGGACAGGGGCGTCGAGAGACCCAGTACTTC
-,TRBJ1-2,TRBD1,TRBV6-5,CASSYSPGQGNYGYTF,TGTGCCAGCAGTTACTCGCCGGGACAGGGGAACTATGGCTACACCTTC
-,TRBJ1-6,TRBD1,TRBV28,CASNRGNSPLHF,TGTGCCAGCAACAGGGGGAATTCACCCCTCCACTTT
few,TRBJ2-7,-,TRBV29-1,CSVDSGGPSYEQYF,TGCAGCGTTGATTCCGGGGGGCCCTCCTACGAGCAGTACTTC
-,TRBJ1-2,-,TRBV18,CASSPSGIPNYGYTF,TGTGCCAGCTCACCTTCTGGGATCCCTAACTATGGCTACACCTTC
-,TRBJ2-1,-,TRBV6-1,CASTPWGAFDEQFF,TGTGCCAGCACCCCGTGGGGGGCCTTCGATGAGCAGTTCTTC
-,TRBJ1-2,-,TRBV29-1,CSVEARGGVPNYGYTF,TGCAGCGTTGAAGCGCGAGGGGGGGTCCCTAACTATGGCTACACCTTC
large,TRBJ2-7,TRBD1,TRBV4-3,CASSQKPGQGPYEQYF,TGCGCCAGCAGCCAAAAACCGGGACAGGGTCCCTACGAGCAGTACTTC
few,TRBJ1-1,-,TRBV16,CASSQWATEAFF,TGTGCCAGCAGCCAATGGGCCACTGAAGCTTTCTTT
-,TRBJ2-1,-,TRBV7-2,CASSVRGNGGRGNEQFF,TGTGCCAGCAGCGTGAGGGGGAACGGGGGGCGCGGGAATGAGCAGTTCTTC
-,TRBJ2-5,TRBD2,TRBV19,CASSPGLAGGPGETQYF,TGTGCCAGTAGTCCCGGACTAGCGGGGGGGCCTGGCGAGACCCAGTACTTC
-,TRBJ2-4,-,TRBV10-2,CASSDGTPLAKNIQYF,TGCGCCAGCAGTGATGGCACACCTCTAGCCAAAAACATTCAGTACTTC
-,TRBJ2-1,TRBD2,TRBV5-1,CASSSLAGGNNEQFF,TGCGCCAGCAGCTCACTAGCGGGGGGGAATAATGAGCAGTTCTTC
few,TRBJ1-5,-,TRBV28,CASSLTRQGPVAPQHF,TGTGCCAGCAGTTTAACCCGTCAGGGTCCGGTGGCACCCCAGCATTTT
-,TRBJ2-3,-,TRBV5-1,CASSPRGAKSTDTQYF,TGCGCCAGCAGCCCACGTGGGGCCAAGAGCACAGATACGCAGTATTTT
-,TRBJ2-3,-,TRBV4-3,CASSQAVDDTQYF,TGCGCCAGCAGCCAAGCGGTTGACGATACGCAGTATTTT
few,TRBJ2-5,TRBD1,TRBV9,CASSSRDRDSQETQYF,TGTGCCAGCAGCTCCCGGGACAGGGACAGCCAAGAGACCCAGTACTTC
-,TRBJ1-6,-,TRBV6-5,CASSYTNPGGSPLHF,TGTGCCAGCAGTTACACAAACCCCGGGGGTTCACCCCTCCACTTT
-,TRBJ2-5,-,TRBV5-4,CASSRRDKETQYF,TGTGCCAGCAGTCGGAGGGACAAAGAGACCCAGTACTTC
-,TRBJ2-1,-,TRBV7-2,CASSLWGLNEQFF,TGTGCCAGCAGCTTATGGGGGCTCAACGAGCAGTTCTTC
-,TRBJ2-3,TRBD2,TRBV4-1,CASSKSSGGAFPDTQYF,TGCGCCAGCAGCAAAAGTAGCGGGGGGGCCTTCCCAGATACGCAGTATTTT
-,TRBJ2-3,-,TRBV19,CASRDGPSTDTQYF,TGTGCCAGTCGGGACGGCCCTAGCACAGATACGCAGTATTTT
-,TRBJ2-2,TRBD2,TRBV7-6,CASSLGLAVNTGELFF,TGTGCCAGCAGCTTAGGTCTAGCGGTTAACACCGGGGAGCTGTTTTTT
-,TRBJ2-1,-,TRBV6-1,CASSEMRANEQFF,TGTGCCAGCAGTGAAATGAGGGCTAATGAGCAGTTCTTC
-,TRBJ2-3,-,TRBV9,CASSPYRTDTQYF,TGTGCCAGCAGCCCCTACCGGACTGATACGCAGTATTTT
-,TRBJ1-1,-,TRBV11-1,CASRHQAAGWSAEAFF,TGTGCCAGCAGACACCAGGCGGCCGGATGGAGCGCTGAAGCTTTCTTT
-,TRBJ2-1,-,TRBV20-1,CSAGEKQFF,TGCAGTGCCGGAGAAAAGCAGTTCTTC
-,TRBJ1-2,-,TRBV7-9,CASNIRGDYGYTF,TGTGCCAGCAATATTAGGGGAGACTATGGCTACACCTTC
-,TRBJ1-2,-,TRBV19,CASSLFGLNYGYTF,TGTGCCAGTAGTCTTTTCGGGCTCAACTATGGCTACACCTTC
-,TRBJ1-2,-,TRBV19,CASSIDWSQNLYGYTF,TGTGCCAGTAGTATAGATTGGAGCCAGAATCTTTATGGCTACACCTTC
few,TRBJ2-7,-,TRBV13,CASSPRRGSHEQYF,TGTGCCAGCAGCCCGAGGCGGGGTTCCCACGAGCAGTACTTC
-,TRBJ2-7,-,TRBV14,CASSQVAGGAYEQYF,TGTGCCAGCAGCCAAGTTGCAGGCGGGGCTTACGAGCAGTACTTC
-,TRBJ2-6,TRBD1,TRBV7-2,CASSRGQSISSGANVLTF,TGTGCCAGCAGCCGGGGACAGTCGATCTCATCTGGGGCCAACGTCCTGACTTTC
-,TRBJ1-4,-,TRBV19,CASSIKGTNEKLFF,TGTGCCAGTAGTATAAAGGGTACTAATGAAAAACTGTTTTTT
once,TRBJ1-1,-,TRBV5-1,CASSLAQGFLQTNTEAFF,TGCGCCAGCAGCTTGGCCCAGGGCTTCCTACAAACGAACACTGAAGCTTTCTTT
-,TRBJ2-1,-,TRBV18,CASSLTTNSYNEQFF,TGTGCCAGCTCACTGACTACCAACTCCTACAATGAGCAGTTCTTC
-,TRBJ1-3,-,TRBV30,CAWNRGERNTIYF,TGTGCCTGGAATAGGGGGGAGAGAAACACCATATATTTT
-,TRBJ2-1,-,TRBV5-1,CASSLASGYEQFF,TGCGCCAGCAGCTTGGCCTCAGGGTATGAGCAGTTCTTC
-,TRBJ2-1,TRBD1,TRBV5-6,CASSTDRGRLHNEQFF,TGTGCCAGCAGCACCGACAGGGGGCGGTTACACAATGAGCAGTTCTTC
-,TRBJ2-2,-,TRBV19,CASRAEQANTGELFF,TGTGCCAGTAGGGCCGAACAGGCGAACACCGGGGAGCTGTTTTTT
-,TRBJ2-7,TRBD1,TRBV7-9,CASRRQGLHEQYF,TGTGCCAGCAGGAGACAGGGGCTCCACGAGCAGTACTTC
-,TRBJ1-1,TRBD1,TRBV27,CASTSQRGQYTEAFF,TGTGCCAGCACCTCTCAGAGGGGGCAGTACACTGAAGCTTTCTTT
-,TRBJ1-5,-,TRBV19,CASTWRNQPQHF,TGTGCCAGTACTTGGCGCAATCAGCCCCAGCATTTT
-,TRBJ2-5,-,TRBV9,CASSVATQETQYF,TGTGCCAGCAGCGTAGCAACCCAAGAGACCCAGTACTTC
once,TRBJ1-2,-,TRBV20-1,CSWGGYTF,TGCAGTTGGGGAGGCTACACCTTC
-,TRBJ1-3,-,TRBV9,CASSFQGPLRNTIYF,TGTGCCAGCAGCTTTCAGGGGCCACTTAGGAACACCATATATTTT
-,TRBJ1-5,TRBD1,TRBV27,CASSLSITGGQPQHF,TGTGCCAGCAGTTTATCGATAACAGGGGGTCAGCCCCAGCATTTT
once,TRBJ2-1,-,TRBV28,CASTPSGHFYNEQFF,TGTGCCAGCACCCCTAGTGGGCATTTTTACAATGAGCAGTTCTTC
medium-sized,TRBJ1-1,TRBD1,TRBV9,CASSTQTGGVLDEAFF,TGTGCCAGCAGCACTCAGACAGGGGGCGTGTTGGACGAAGCTTTCTTT
-,TRBJ1-1,-,TRBV6-1,CASAEGGNTEAFF,TGTGCCAGCGCCGAGGGGGGGAACACTGAAGCTTTCTTT
-,TRBJ1-6,TRBD1,TRBV25-1,CASRDRGWNSPLHF,TGTGCCAGCAGAGACAGGGGCTGGAATTCACCCCTCCACTTT